These 17 T cell receptor beta chains were sequenced from one sample in a study of spatial heterogeneity in lung cancer. TCRdb ran MiXCR on the 5' RACE reads and lists one entry per CDR3 protein. The sample lists under 4,000 distinct CDR3 sequences, about 3% occurring once. Time point here: sample taken at primary tumor resection. This material consisted of normal lung tissue next to the tumor, taken at surgery. Source of these receptors: a female donor with early-stage non-small cell lung cancer.

This clonotype is categorized as medium-sized. This chain joins TRBV20-1 and TRBJ1-1; maybe TRBD1 (5 bases). V was shortened by 5 bases and J by 0 bases, with 19 bases between the two germline ends. This CDR3 comprises 16 residues. From germline, CDR1 is DFQATT and CDR2 SNEGSKA (reference sequence). In nucleotides, the CDR3 is TGCAGTGCTCCCGGCGTAACAGGAAACATGAACACTGAAGCTTTCTTT. Residues: CSAPGVTGNMNTEAFF.

Worth noting for this clonotype: This sequence may be a read error, since a much larger clone differs from it by one base. The V and J genes are TRBV6-2 or TRBV6-3 and TRBJ2-1; 8 nucleotides align to TRBD2. CDR1 and CDR2 (germline): MNHEY, SVGEGT. V was pared by 9 bases and J by 9 bases, with 7 bases of the junction left unmatched. The CDR3 runs 12 residues. Here the CDR3 reads CARSRGGREQFF. The CDR3 DNA sequence: TGTGCCAGAAGTCGGGGGGGCCGTGAGCAGTTCTTC.

This clonotype was recorded at least ten times. This chain connects TRBV28 to TRBJ2-7; no clear D. The length of the CDR3 is 12 residues. The germline V and J ends were trimmed by 4 bases and 7 bases, with 11 bases remaining between them. Germline CDR1 MDHEN, CDR2 SYDVKM. The CDR3: CASSYGFREQYF. As DNA, the CDR3 is TGTGCCAGCAGTTATGGGTTTCGGGAGCAGTACTTC. The whole variable domain, filled in from reference TRBV28 and TRBJ2-7, reads DVKVTQSSRYLVKRTGEKVFLECVQDMDHENMFWYRQDPGLGLRLIYFSYDVKMKEKGDIPEGYSVSREKKERFSLILESASTNQTSMYLCASSYGFREQYFGPGTRLTVT.

This clonotype came up many times. This chain joins TRBV7-2 and TRBJ2-4, with TRBD1 as a possible D gene (5 bases). The germline CDR1 and CDR2 sequences are SGHTA and FQGNSA. The CDR3 covers 16 residues. Trimming removed 7 bases from V and 3 bases from J, with 19 bases in between. This CDR3 reads CASIPRVGDGKNIQYF. CDR3 DNA sequence: TGTGCCAGCATCCCCAGGGTAGGCGATGGCAAAAACATTCAGTACTTC.

This clonotype rates as medium-sized. V gene TRBV6-2 or TRBV6-3 combines with J gene TRBJ1-5; D uncertain. This CDR3 region has 14 residues. V lost 5 bases and J 9 bases, leaving 17 bases between the germline ends. Germline CDR1 is MNHEY and CDR2 is SVGEGT. The CDR3 loop is CASSDREPWGPQHF. For the CDR3, the DNA is TGTGCCAGCAGTGACCGGGAGCCCTGGGGGCCCCAGCATTTT.

By share of the sample, this clonotype is medium-sized. The V gene is TRBV28, the J gene TRBJ1-2; TRBD1 is a possible D gene (5 bases). Trimming removed 9 bases at V and 8 bases at J, with 13 bases between. CDR3 size: 11 residues. Germline V gene sequence: CDR1 MDHEN, CDR2 SYDVKM. The chain's CDR3 is CASRRGAGYTF. The CDR3 DNA follows: TGTGCCAGTCGTAGGGGCGCGGGCTACACCTTC.

This clonotype ranks as medium-sized. V and J are TRBV27 and TRBJ2-4, with D perhaps given as TRBD1 or TRBD2 (5 bases each). The CDR3 totals 14 residues. The germline V gene has CDR1 MNHEY and CDR2 SMNVEV (reference sequence). Trimming took 5 bases from V and 8 from J, leaving 16 bases between them. The CDR3 DNA reads TGTGCCAGCAGTCGGGGCGACCAAGTCCACATTCAGTACTTC. Translation gives CASSRGDQVHIQYF.

This clonotype is termed medium-sized. The V and J genes are TRBV6-6 and TRBJ1-5; tentatively, D is TRBD1 (5 bases). This CDR3 comprises 13 residues. Per germline, CDR1 MNHNY and CDR2 SVGAGI (reference sequence). Trimming pared 4 bases from V and 4 bases from J, leaving 8 bases between. The DNA for the CDR3 is TGTGCCAGCAGTTCGCAGGGAAATCAGCCCCAGCATTTT. It yields the protein CASSSQGNQPQHF.

This clonotype was recorded at least ten times. V gene TRBV10-3 combines with J gene TRBJ1-3, with D unresolved. CDR3 length equals 15 residues. V was shortened by 6 bases and J by 2 bases, with 14 bases between the two germline ends. The germline V gene has CDR1 ENHRY and CDR2 SYGVKD. The CDR3 is CAISYDAAPGNTIYF. In DNA form, the CDR3 reads TGTGCCATCAGCTATGACGCTGCTCCTGGAAACACCATATATTTT.

This clonotype is medium-sized in the sample. The gene calls are TRBV7-2 and TRBJ1-3; TRBD1 might be the D (6 bases). CDR1 and CDR2 from the germline V gene are SGHTA and FQGNSA. V lost 4 bases and J 3 bases, leaving 19 bases between the germline ends. There are 17 residues in the CDR3. CDR3 DNA sequence: TGTGCCAGCAGCTCCGGGGGCCGGGGGGCGAGTGGAAACACCATATATTTT. This sequence encodes CASSSGGRGASGNTIYF.

By proportion, this clonotype is medium-sized. This chain joins TRBV7-9 and TRBJ2-1; TRBD1 aligns across 9 bases. In germline, CDR1 is SEHNR, CDR2 FQNEAQ (reference sequence). The CDR3 contains 14 residues. V lost 3 bases, J lost 6 bases, and 3 bases stayed unmatched. The CDR3 spells CASSFGTGINEQFF. Here the CDR3 DNA reads TGTGCCAGCAGCTTCGGGACAGGGATCAATGAGCAGTTCTTC.

This clonotype came up many times. The chain has TRBV15 and TRBJ2-7; D possibly corresponds to TRBD2 (6 bases). This CDR3 has 17 amino acids. Per germline, CDR1 LNHNV and CDR2 YYDKDF (reference sequence). The V end lost 1 base, the J end lost 3 bases, and 19 bases lay between the germline ends. The DNA for the CDR3 is TGTGCCACCAGCAGAGTCGTAGGAGGAGGGGACGTCTACGAGCAGTACTTC. Protein product: CATSRVVGGGDVYEQYF.

There are many counts of this clonotype. This chain joins TRBV6-6 and TRBJ1-5; D uncertain. The germline V gene has CDR1 MNHNY and CDR2 SVGAGI (reference sequence). V lost 8 bases, J lost 5 bases, and 19 bases lay in between. The CDR3 consists of 15 residues. The CDR3 loop is CASSYLGLGDQPQHF. CDR3 DNA: TGTGCCAGCTCGTACCTTGGCTTAGGCGATCAGCCCCAGCATTTT.

The genes are TRBV27 and TRBJ2-7; the match to TRBD2 covers 8 bases. The CDR3 sequence is 16 residues long. CDR1 is MNHEY and CDR2 is SMNVEV in the germline V gene (reference sequence). V was pared by 5 bases and J by 4 bases, with 13 bases of the junction left unmatched. As DNA, the CDR3 is TGTGCCAGCAGTCAATCCGGCGGGGGGAGTGGATACGAGCAGTACTTC. Translating it yields CASSQSGGGSGYEQYF.

Relative to its sample, this clonotype is medium-sized. The V call is TRBV9, the J call TRBJ1-2; TRBD1 might be the D (6 bases). Trimming cost V 3 bases and J 2 bases, with 14 bases left between them. The CDR3 has 15 residues. The germline gives CDR1 SGDLS, CDR2 YYNGEE. The DNA of the CDR3 is TGTGCCAGCAGCGATGGACAGCCAATAAACTATGGCTACACCTTC. As protein: CASSDGQPINYGYTF.

By its share, this clonotype is medium-sized. The chain is built from TRBV28 and TRBJ2-4, with TRBD2 identical over 12 bases. Germline-derived CDR1 and CDR2 are MDHEN and SYDVKM. There are 19 residues in the CDR3. V was pared by 0 bases and J by 1 base, with 7 bases of the junction left unmatched. CDR3 coding DNA: TGTGCCAGCAGTTTATGGACTAGCGGGGGTCCGGGGGCCAAAAACATTCAGTACTTC. Amino acid sequence: CASSLWTSGGPGAKNIQYF.

By share, this clonotype ranks as medium-sized. This chain links TRBV5-8 with TRBJ1-5; D is unresolved. This CDR3 spans 11 amino acids. V was cut by 5 bases and J by 10 bases, with 10 bases left in between. Germline V lookup: CDR1 SGHTS, CDR2 YDEGEE. The CDR3 is CASRYTGPQHF. CDR3 bases: TGTGCCAGCAGGTATACGGGACCCCAGCATTTT.